The sequence of this T cell receptor beta chain was determined in a study of OX40 agonist ivuxolimab in advanced cancers. Study context: Patients were given ivuxolimab, an antibody that agonizes OX40 (CD134).

Germline CDR1 and CDR2: SGHTA and FQGNSA. The CDR3 length is 12 residues. V lost 4 bases and J lost 14, with 17 bases in between. Sequencing was performed with immunoSEQ multiplex PCR; in TCRdb, only in-frame clones are kept and a portion is missing. The table records tens of thousands of clones, around 84% of them present only once. This receptor was identified in an adult with an advanced solid tumor such as melanoma, head and neck, liver or kidney cancer. Source: CD4+ or CD8+ T cells sorted from blood, taken in a trial of the OX40 agonist ivuxolimab. The V gene is TRBV7-2, the J gene TRBJ1-2; D uncertain. CDR3 in DNA: TGTGCCAGCAGCTCCGAAGACCTGTTACAGACCTTC. Protein sequence: CASSSEDLLQTF.